The 19 T cell receptor beta chains given below trace back to one sample, sequenced in a study of T cell responses to AZD1222 COVID-19 vaccine. Here immunoSEQ multiplex PCR was the method, and the copy in TCRdb shows in-frame clones only, minus some. The sample yields about 100,000 clones, around 90% seen once. The starting material was peripheral blood, obtained on day 0 of AZD1222 vaccination. Receptors were obtained from an adult in good health.

This sequence joins TRBV5-4 and TRBJ2-3; 10 bases line up with TRBD1. This CDR3 spans 14 amino acids. V lost 3 bases, J lost 6 bases, and 4 bases stayed unmatched. Germline CDR1 is SGHNT and CDR2 is YYREEE (reference sequence). This chain's CDR3 is CASSSGQGGDTQYF. The CDR3, as DNA: TGTGCCAGCAGCTCAGGACAGGGGGGGGATACGCAGTATTTT.

The V call is TRBV5-1, the J call TRBJ1-3, with 7 bases that match TRBD1. V dropped 3 bases and J dropped 6; count of bases not matched to a gene: 6. CDR1 SGHRS and CDR2 YFSETQ come from the germline V gene. This CDR3 region has 14 residues. This chain's CDR3 is CASSSGTVENTIYF. The CDR3 DNA reads as TGCGCCAGCAGCTCCGGGACAGTGGAAAACACCATATATTTT.

The rearrangement uses TRBV19 and TRBJ1-1; the D is unclear. V lost 4 bases and J lost 7, with 16 bases in between. CDR3 length: 14 amino acids. In germline, CDR1 is LNHDA, CDR2 SQIVND (reference sequence). The CDR3 bases are TGTGCCAGTAGTACGGGTCTCGGGGAAGTTGAAGCTTTCTTT. Protein product: CASSTGLGEVEAFF.

The rearrangement joins TRBV27 to TRBJ1-1; no definite D call. The germline V gene has CDR1 MNHEY and CDR2 SMNVEV (reference sequence). V lost 2 bases to trimming and J lost 0 bases, with 10 bases between them. The CDR3 runs to 15 residues. The CDR3 protein is CASSLKTGMNTEAFF. Here the CDR3 DNA reads TGTGCCAGCAGTTTAAAAACGGGGATGAACACTGAAGCTTTCTTT.

CDR3 protein: CASSQAWGQGLNTEAFF. The CDR3 DNA sequence: TGCGCCAGCAGCCAAGCATGGGGCCAGGGCTTGAACACTGAAGCTTTCTTT. The chain couples TRBV4-3 to TRBJ1-1, with D tentatively TRBD1 (5 bases). The V end was cut by 1 base, the J end by 0 bases, with 15 bases between. Germline V gene data show CDR1 as LGHNA and CDR2 as YSLEER. There are 17 residues in the CDR3.

This clone was seen a single time. The chain combines TRBV29-1 with TRBJ1-1; no clear D gene. The CDR3 covers 11 residues. V lost 7 bases, J lost 7 bases, and 13 bases lay in between. CDR1 is SQVTM, CDR2 ANQGSEA, per germline. The CDR3 is CSGDEDGEAFF. DNA for the CDR3: TGCAGCGGTGACGAGGACGGTGAAGCTTTCTTT.

The table lists this clone with a count of one. The gene calls are TRBV30 and TRBJ2-3, with 8 bases identical to TRBD2. The trim removed 0 bases at V and 4 bases at J, leaving 15 bases unmatched. The germline CDR1 and CDR2 sequences are GTSNPN and SVGIG (reference sequence). CDR3 length: 18 amino acids. CDR3 residues: CAWSVIFFGREDPDTQYF. CDR3 nucleotide sequence: TGTGCCTGGAGTGTAATATTCTTTGGGCGGGAGGACCCAGATACGCAGTATTTT.

This clone was detected only once. V and J are TRBV6-5 and TRBJ2-2; TRBD1 might be the D (6 bases). The CDR3 runs to 14 residues. Germline CDR1 and CDR2: MNHEY and SVGAGI. Trimming removed 8 bases from V and 1 base from J, with 11 bases in between. CDR3 protein: CASVGTKNTGELFF. The CDR3, as DNA: TGTGCCAGCGTCGGGACAAAGAACACCGGGGAGCTGTTTTTT.

The rearrangement uses TRBV7-3 and TRBJ2-2; perhaps TRBD1 as D (6 bases). This CDR3 contains 12 residues. Trimming left V 5 bases short and J 6 bases short, with 7 bases between. The germline V gene has CDR1 SGHTA and CDR2 FQGTGA. CDR3: CASSQGPGELFF. DNA of the CDR3: TGTGCCAGCAGCCAGGGGCCCGGGGAGCTGTTTTTT.

The J gene is TRBJ2-7, the V gene TRBV18; no firm D call. V was cut by 3 bases and J by 0 bases, with 3 bases left in between. CDR3 size: 12 residues. CDR1 KGHSH and CDR2 LQKENI come from the germline V gene. The DNA for the CDR3 is TGTGCCAGCTCACCGAGCTCCTACGAGCAGTACTTC. This sequence encodes CASSPSSYEQYF.

J is TRBJ1-5 and V is TRBV19; TRBD1 aligns across 7 bases. V lost 4 bases to trimming and J lost 2 bases; unmatched junction nucleotides: 2. In germline, CDR1 is LNHDA, CDR2 SQIVND (reference sequence). This CDR3 contains 14 residues. The CDR3 loop is CASSRQGGNQPQHF. CDR3 sequence (DNA): TGTGCCAGTAGTAGACAGGGAGGCAATCAGCCCCAGCATTTT.

This clone showed up just once. The rearrangement joins TRBV11-2 to TRBJ1-4; TRBD1 agrees at 10 bases. Germline V gene sequence: CDR1 SGHAT, CDR2 FQNNGV. The V and J ends lost 3 bases and 7 bases, in that order; junction bases with no gene match: 2. The CDR3 sequence is 14 residues long. CDR3 in DNA: TGTGCCAGCAGCTTGGGGACAGGGGTTGAAAAACTGTTTTTT. It specifies CASSLGTGVEKLFF. Looking up the rest from reference TRBV11-2 and TRBJ1-4 gives the full variable domain: EAGVAQSPRYKIIEKRQSVAFWCNPISGHATLYWYQQILGQGPKLLIQFQNNGVVDDSQLPKDRFSAERLKGVDSTLKIQPAKLEDSAVYLCASSLGTGVEKLFFGSGTQLSVL.

The chain links TRBV7-8 to TRBJ1-1; tentatively, D is TRBD1 (5 bases). Germline V lookup: CDR1 SGHVS, CDR2 FQNEAQ. The V end was cut by 1 base, the J end by 1 base, with 7 bases between. This CDR3 is 14 amino acids long. CDR3 nucleotide sequence: TGTGCCAGCAGCTTAGGACAGAAGAACACTGAAGCTTTCTTT. This gives the protein CASSLGQKNTEAFF.

V gene TRBV9 combines with J gene TRBJ2-3; TRBD1 is a possible D gene (9 bases). Germline-derived CDR1 and CDR2 are SGDLS and YYNGEE. CDR3 size: 19 residues. Between the trimmed V and J ends, which lost 4 bases and 4 bases, there was a span of 28 bases. Written as DNA, the CDR3 is TGTGCCAGCAGCCCAGGACAGGGGACCGGGAGGGCCCAACCAGATACGCAGTATTTT. This codes for CASSPGQGTGRAQPDTQYF.

The rearrangement links TRBV11-3 to TRBJ2-2, with unresolved D. Trimming left V 0 bases short and J 3 bases short, with 11 bases between. This CDR3 is built from 16 residues. Germline CDR1 is SGHNT and CDR2 is YENEEA. The CDR3 nucleotides read TGTGCCAGCAGCTTAGATCCCGGGTCGTACACCGGGGAGCTGTTTTTT. Residues: CASSLDPGSYTGELFF.

This clone was observed once. This chain uses TRBV10-3 with TRBJ2-7; TRBD2 might be the D (5 bases). The V gene lost 2 bases and the J gene lost 2 bases, with 10 bases spanning the gap. Germline-derived CDR1 and CDR2 are ENHRY and SYGVKD. The CDR3 is made up of 14 amino acids. The CDR3 DNA follows: TGTGCCATCAGTGAGGGGAGTCCCCCCTACGAGCAGTACTTC. It yields the protein CAISEGSPPYEQYF.

This clone turned up a few times. The J gene is TRBJ2-2, the V gene TRBV19, with D possibly TRBD1 on 6 matching bases. With 6 bases removed from V and 7 bases from J, the gap between germline ends came to 12 bases. Germline V gene data show CDR1 as LNHDA and CDR2 as SQIVND (reference sequence). This CDR3 comprises 13 residues. The CDR3 nucleotides are TGTGCCAGTAGGGCCCAGGGGCACGGGGAGCTGTTTTTT. Protein sequence: CASRAQGHGELFF.

The chain has TRBV5-6 and TRBJ1-3; 7 nucleotides line up with TRBD1. The CDR3 covers 16 residues. The germline CDR1 and CDR2 sequences are SGHDT and YYEEEE. J gave up 0 bases and V 4 bases, and 7 bases lay outside the gene matches. The CDR3 here is CASSGTGEPSGNTIYF. The DNA of the CDR3 is TGTGCCAGCAGCGGAACAGGGGAACCCTCTGGAAACACCATATATTTT.

The genes are TRBV4-1 and TRBJ1-2; 9 bases fit TRBD1. The CDR3 extends over 16 amino acids. J was trimmed by 4 bases and V by 2 bases; bases with no gene match: 8. Germline V gene lookup returns CDR1 MGHRA and CDR2 YSYEKL. The CDR3: CASSQTRDRDSYGYTF. The CDR3 DNA reads TGCGCCAGCAGCCAAACCCGGGACAGGGACTCCTATGGCTACACCTTC.